The 24 T cell receptor beta chains below come from one sample, sequenced in a study of T cell responses to AZD1222 COVID-19 vaccine. Profiled with immunoSEQ multiplex PCR; TCRdb holds only in-frame clones, not every one. The profile shows roughly 120,000 clones, 70% to 90% of them singletons. This specimen consisted of peripheral blood, obtained on day 0 of MenACWY control vaccination. The receptors were sampled from an adult in good health.

This clone was recorded only once. In DNA form, the CDR3 reads TGTGCCAGCTCACCAGGCGAGTCGGCAGGGGCTAGCCGATCACCCCTCCACTTT. This codes for CASSPGESAGASRSPLHF. This chain connects TRBV18 to TRBJ1-6; perhaps TRBD1 as D (6 bases). The germline gives CDR1 KGHSH, CDR2 LQKENI. Trimming cost V 2 bases and J 10 bases, with 24 bases left between them. The CDR3 spans 18 residues.

The rearrangement links TRBV4-1 to TRBJ2-7; D ambiguous. CDR1 is MGHRA, CDR2 YSYEKL, per germline. Deletions cut 5 bases from V and 3 bases from J, with 5 bases between. The CDR3 spans 11 residues. The CDR3 here is CASSSNYEQYF. In DNA, the CDR3 is TGCGCCAGCAGCTCAAACTACGAGCAGTACTTC.

This chain connects TRBV28 to TRBJ2-3; no clear D gene. The CDR3 has 14 residues. V lost 5 bases to trimming and J lost 4 bases, with 13 bases between them. CDR1 and CDR2 (germline): MDHEN, SYDVKM. The CDR3 DNA reads TGTGCCAGCAGTCTACCTCGGGTATCAGATACGCAGTATTTT. Protein product: CASSLPRVSDTQYF.

This CDR3 reads CASSWDNEETQYF. CDR3 sequence (DNA): TGCGCCAGCAGCTGGGACAACGAAGAGACCCAGTACTTC. This rearrangement joins TRBV5-1 to TRBJ2-5; D might be TRBD1 (6 bases). Germline V gene lookup returns CDR1 SGHRS and CDR2 YFSETQ. Trimming pared 3 bases from V and 3 bases from J, leaving 9 bases between. This CDR3 comprises 13 residues.

This clone was counted between two and nine times. V is TRBV6-6 and J is TRBJ1-5, with D unresolved. This CDR3 comprises 14 residues. CDR1 is MNHNY, CDR2 SVGAGI, per germline (reference sequence). Trimming left V 9 bases short and J 2 bases short, with 14 bases between. In DNA, the CDR3 is TGTGCCAGTTCAGGTTGGGGAGGCAATCAGCCCCAGCATTTT. This sequence encodes CASSGWGGNQPQHF.

Written as DNA, the CDR3 is TGTGCCAGCAGCCAAGATTCCACTTTCCAAGAGACCCAGTACTTC. Amino acids: CASSQDSTFQETQYF. V usage is TRBV4-2 and J usage is TRBJ2-5; D unclear. In germline, CDR1 is LGHNA, CDR2 YNFKEQ. V dropped 0 bases and J dropped 1 base, with 9 bases sitting between them. The CDR3 extends over 15 amino acids.

The chain couples TRBV15 to TRBJ1-5; D gene ambiguous. Germline V gene lookup returns CDR1 LNHNV and CDR2 YYDKDF (reference sequence). The CDR3 extends over 16 amino acids. V lost 0 bases, J lost 4 bases, and 13 bases lay in between. CDR3 nucleotides: TGTGCCACCAGCAGAGATTCTATGGCACGGAATCAGCCCCAGCATTTT. Protein product: CATSRDSMARNQPQHF.

The chain employs TRBV10-3 and TRBJ1-2; 7 nucleotides align to TRBD1. V was clipped by 6 bases and J by 7 bases; unmatched bases: 5. The germline CDR1 and CDR2 sequences are ENHRY and SYGVKD. CDR3 length equals 12 residues. This CDR3 is CAIRGQDTGYTF. The DNA for the CDR3 is TGTGCCATCAGAGGACAGGATACTGGCTACACCTTC.

V and J are TRBV7-2 and TRBJ2-7; 12 bases fit TRBD2. This CDR3 region has 16 residues. CDR1 and CDR2 from the germline V gene are SGHTA and FQGNSA. V shed 0 bases, J shed 3 bases, and the junction held 3 bases outside the gene matches. The CDR3 region is CASSLAASGGVYEQYF. In DNA form, the CDR3 reads TGTGCCAGCAGCTTAGCGGCTAGCGGGGGGGTCTACGAGCAGTACTTC.

This clone was seen a single time. The chain employs TRBV9 and TRBJ1-1; D might be TRBD1 (6 bases). The CDR3 runs 14 residues. Germline CDR1 is SGDLS and CDR2 is YYNGEE. Trimming took 0 bases from V and 3 from J, leaving 9 bases between them. The CDR3 DNA reads TGTGCCAGCAGCGTAGGGGGGGCGGACACTGAAGCTTTCTTT. Translated: CASSVGGADTEAFF. Using reference TRBV9 and TRBJ1-1 for the parts outside the CDR3, the full variable domain is DSGVTQTPKHLITATGQRVTLRCSPRSGDLSVYWYQQSLDQGLQFLIQYYNGEERAKGNILERFSAQQFPDLHSELNLSSLELGDSALYFCASSVGGADTEAFFGQGTRLTVV.

In this sample, this clone turned up once. This sequence joins TRBV3-1 (or the pseudogene TRBV3-2) and TRBJ1-1, with a possible D match to TRBD1 (5 bases). V dropped 1 base and J dropped 0 bases, with 12 bases sitting between them. Germline V gene lookup returns CDR1 LGHDT and CDR2 YNNKEL (reference sequence). This CDR3 contains 16 residues. The CDR3 loop is CASSQGGAALNTEAFF. The CDR3 coding sequence is TGTGCCAGCAGCCAAGGAGGGGCTGCGTTGAACACTGAAGCTTTCTTT.

This chain connects TRBV6-4 to TRBJ2-2; no definite D call. Germline V gene sequence: CDR1 MRHNA, CDR2 SNTAGT. V lost 0 bases to trimming and J lost 7 bases, with 15 bases between them. There are 16 residues in the CDR3. CDR3 region: CASSDSATDGLGELFF. The CDR3 DNA reads as TGTGCCAGCAGTGACTCGGCTACTGACGGGCTCGGGGAGCTGTTTTTT.

The V and J genes are TRBV28 and TRBJ2-3, with TRBD1 identical over 11 bases. With V trimmed by 5 bases and J by 3 bases, 7 bases remained unmatched. Germline assignment: CDR1 MDHEN and CDR2 SYDVKM. CDR3 length: 16 residues. The CDR3 loop is CASSPRTGGETDTQYF. CDR3 nucleotides: TGTGCCAGCAGTCCCCGGACAGGGGGCGAAACAGATACGCAGTATTTT.

This clone showed up just once. This chain connects TRBV4-1 to TRBJ1-1; a possible D gene is TRBD1 (6 bases). This CDR3 spans 14 amino acids. The V end was cut by 2 bases, the J end by 12 bases, with 19 bases between. CDR1 MGHRA and CDR2 YSYEKL come from the germline V gene. This CDR3 is CASSQPPAAGATFF. Written as DNA, the CDR3 is TGCGCCAGCAGCCAACCTCCGGCGGCAGGGGCAACTTTCTTT.

The chain combines TRBV4-2 with TRBJ2-5; TRBD2 matches 7 bases. The CDR3 covers 16 residues. In germline, CDR1 is LGHNA, CDR2 YNFKEQ. The J segment lost 2 bases and the V segment lost 1 base, leaving 7 bases of the junction unmatched. Here the CDR3 reads CASSQVRGGWQETQYF. The CDR3, as DNA: TGTGCCAGCAGCCAAGTAAGGGGAGGGTGGCAAGAGACCCAGTACTTC.

The rearrangement links TRBV27 to TRBJ1-2, with a possible D match to TRBD1 (6 bases). V was trimmed by 5 bases and J by 4 bases, leaving 14 bases between them. This CDR3 comprises 14 residues. In germline, CDR1 is MNHEY, CDR2 SMNVEV (reference sequence). The CDR3, as DNA: TGTGCCAGCAGTCCTCGCGACAGGCCCTATGGCTACACCTTC. Residues: CASSPRDRPYGYTF.

DNA of the CDR3: TGTGCCAGCAGCCAAGATCTATTAGCGGGGGGGCCAAGGAGCTCCTACAATGAGCAGTTCTTC. Protein product: CASSQDLLAGGPRSSYNEQFF. J is TRBJ2-1 and V is TRBV4-2; TRBD2 agrees at 11 bases. CDR3 length: 21 amino acids. The V gene's germline CDR1 is LGHNA and CDR2 YNFKEQ. The V segment lost 0 bases and the J segment 0 bases; nucleotides outside the gene matches: 13.

The rearrangement joins TRBV27 to TRBJ2-7; 10 positions agree with TRBD2. CDR1 and CDR2 from the germline V gene are MNHEY and SMNVEV (reference sequence). Germline trimming cut 5 bases from V and 0 bases from J; bases unmatched to any gene: 10. The CDR3 sequence is 17 residues long. The CDR3 DNA reads as TGTGCCAGCAGTCCACTAGCGGGGTATTCCTACTCCTACGAGCAGTACTTC. Protein sequence: CASSPLAGYSYSYEQYF.

This chain uses TRBV7-9 with TRBJ1-4, with TRBD1 matching 7 bases. Germline assignment: CDR1 SEHNR and CDR2 FQNEAQ (reference sequence). The CDR3 extends over 15 amino acids. V lost 4 bases and J lost 5; bases outside the gene matches: 7. CDR3 residues: CASSSGQAPNEKLFF. In DNA form, the CDR3 reads TGTGCCAGCAGCTCTGGACAGGCCCCCAATGAAAAACTGTTTTTT.

The J gene is TRBJ1-2, the V gene TRBV29-1; D may be TRBD1 (5 bases). The germline V gene has CDR1 SQVTM and CDR2 ANQGSEA. Trimming removed 8 bases from V and 7 bases from J, with 14 bases in between. The CDR3 is 11 residues long. The CDR3 is CSIIHGGGYTF. The CDR3, as DNA: TGCAGCATAATACACGGGGGTGGCTACACCTTC.

The chain joins TRBV9 to TRBJ2-3; the D is unclear. The CDR3 is 13 residues long. The V end was cut by 0 bases, the J end by 5 bases, with 7 bases between. The germline V gene has CDR1 SGDLS and CDR2 YYNGEE. The CDR3 sequence: CASSVATEDTQYF. The CDR3, as DNA: TGTGCCAGCAGCGTAGCGACTGAAGATACGCAGTATTTT.

The V gene is TRBV5-5, the J gene TRBJ2-3; D is uncertain. V was clipped by 0 bases and J by 0 bases, with 8 bases between them. Germline V lookup: CDR1 SGHKS, CDR2 YYEKEE (reference sequence). The CDR3 extends over 15 amino acids. The CDR3 protein is CASSLGAQSTDTQYF. The CDR3 DNA sequence: TGTGCCAGCAGCTTGGGGGCCCAGAGCACAGATACGCAGTATTTT.

J is TRBJ2-5 and V is TRBV27, with D hard to call. Per the germline V gene, CDR1 is MNHEY and CDR2 is SMNVEV (reference sequence). Between the trimmed V and J ends, which lost 2 bases and 5 bases, there was a span of 9 bases. The CDR3 has 13 amino acids. The CDR3 region has the DNA TGTGCCAGCAGTTTAAGGTGGGCTGAGACCCAGTACTTC. Translation gives CASSLRWAETQYF.

This clone was counted once. This chain joins TRBV19 and TRBJ1-2, with D tentatively TRBD1 (5 bases). Trimming left V 5 bases short and J 4 bases short, with 8 bases between. This CDR3 is built from 12 residues. Germline CDR1 reads LNHDA; CDR2 reads SQIVND (reference sequence). CDR3 DNA sequence: TGTGCCAGTAGTTCCACAGGCTATGGCTACACCTTC. It is translated as CASSSTGYGYTF.